This TCR beta chain was retrieved from a study of shared clonotypes between healthy human individuals. The naive CD8 fraction comprised CD45RO-negative cells positively selected for CCR7 and excluded terminally differentiated effector memory CD45RA+ cells. Whole-study findings and limits: Shared clonotypes: 4.5% to 6.5% naive CD4, roughly 3.8% naive CD8, 2.3% memory CD4, 0.4% to 0.45% memory CD8. In the sorted subsets, rarefaction showed sequencing was incomplete despite large depth. Researchers found naive subsets generally carried larger estimated richness than memory subsets. Lower generation probabilities were found for non-shared clonotypes than for those shared by all four donors.

This CDR3 has 14 amino acids. V lost 5 bases, J lost 4 bases, and 14 bases lay in between. Germline CDR1 and CDR2: LNHDA and SQIVND (reference sequence). Using immunoSEQ multiplex PCR, the repertoire was profiled, and TCRdb retains in-frame clones only, with some absent. The sample has millions of clones; less than 95% are singletons. There are a few counts of this clone. The antigen remains undetermined. V is TRBV19 and J is TRBJ1-1; D may be TRBD1 (5 bases). Source material: naive CD8+ T cells sorted from blood. This receptor was taken from a man aged 18 to 35 in good health. The CDR3 spells CASSALRGGTEAFF. The CDR3 DNA is TGTGCCAGTAGTGCCCTACGGGGCGGCACTGAAGCTTTCTTT.